Listed below are T cell receptor beta chains from one sample, sequenced in a study of blood T cell repertoires in COVID-19. Measured with immunoSEQ multiplex PCR; TCRdb has only the in-frame clones, and not every one. The table records about 69,000 clones, approximately 86% of them present only once. The specimen was peripheral blood. These receptors came from a man aged 40-49 years with COVID-19, enrolled during active disease. CDR3s include the opening cysteine and the closing phenylalanine or tryptophan. D genes are given only for firm matches. Size tells how often a clone was seen (once, few, many) or the class of an expanded clone, and some rows leave it out.

DNA,CDR3,J,size,D,V
TGTGCCAGTAGCCAGACAGGGGAGATTAGTCAGCCCCAGCATTTT,CASSQTGEISQPQHF,TRBJ1-5,.,TRBD1,TRBV19
TGTGCCAGTAGTAACAGGGATGTTGATACGCAGTATTTT,CASSNRDVDTQYF,TRBJ2-3,.,.,TRBV19
TGTGCCAGCAGTTCCTCACAGGGTAACTATGGCTACACCTTC,CASSSSQGNYGYTF,TRBJ1-2,.,.,TRBV27
TGTGCCAGCTCACCAGCACTCCAGGGCACCGGGGAGCTGTTTTTT,CASSPALQGTGELFF,TRBJ2-2,.,.,TRBV18
TGCGCCAGCAGCCGGGGACAGGGGATCATCGATGAGCAGTTCTTC,CASSRGQGIIDEQFF,TRBJ2-1,.,TRBD1,TRBV5-1
TGTGCCAGCAGTTTTTCTGAAGGGGTAACTGAAGCTTTCTTT,CASSFSEGVTEAFF,TRBJ1-1,.,.,TRBV28
TGTGCCACCAGCAGAGAGCACCCAGGGGAGGGGACTGAAGCTTTCTTT,CATSREHPGEGTEAFF,TRBJ1-1,.,.,TRBV15
TGCGCCAGTTCTCCGCAGGGTCAGTATGGCTACACCTTC,CASSPQGQYGYTF,TRBJ1-2,.,.,TRBV10-2
TGTGCCAGCAGCTTCCAGGAAGGCAATGAGCAGTTCTTC,CASSFQEGNEQFF,TRBJ2-1,.,.,TRBV11-2
TGTGCCAGCAGCAAGGGACAGGGCTTCTACGAGGGGCAGTACTTC,CASSKGQGFYEGQYF,TRBJ2-7,once,TRBD1,TRBV11-2
TGTGCCATCAGTGAGGGGGACAGGGGGCCTGAAGCTTTCTTT,CAISEGDRGPEAFF,TRBJ1-1,.,TRBD1,TRBV10-3
TGTGCCACCGGACAGGGATCGGGAGGCTACACCTTC,CATGQGSGGYTF,TRBJ1-2,.,TRBD1,TRBV10-3
TGTGCCAGAAGCTTTCTTTTGGCGGCGCCGACCTACGAGCAGTACTTC,CARSFLLAAPTYEQYF,TRBJ2-7,.,.,TRBV5-3
TGTGCCAGCAGCGGACAGGGGGAGGTATACGAGCAGTACTTC,CASSGQGEVYEQYF,TRBJ2-7,.,TRBD1,TRBV28
TGTGCCAGCAGCTTAGCAGGCAGGAGCACAGATACGCAGTATTTT,CASSLAGRSTDTQYF,TRBJ2-3,.,.,TRBV7-2
TGTGCCAGCAGTTCGGTGAACACTGAAGCTTTCTTT,CASSSVNTEAFF,TRBJ1-1,few,.,TRBV6-5
TGTGCCTGGAACAAAAGAGAAGCTTTCTTT,CAWNKREAFF,TRBJ1-1,.,.,TRBV30
TGCGCCAGCAGCCCCGGACTAGCGGCTTACAATGAGCAGTTCTTC,CASSPGLAAYNEQFF,TRBJ2-1,.,TRBD2,TRBV4-1
TGTGCCAGCAGTTTAATACAGGGGGCCGACGAGCAGTACTTC,CASSLIQGADEQYF,TRBJ2-7,once,TRBD1,TRBV28
TGTGCCAGCAGCTGGCCGACAGGGTTCAACGAGCAGTACTTC,CASSWPTGFNEQYF,TRBJ2-7,.,TRBD1,TRBV7-9
TGTGCCATCAGTGAGCCGGGACAGACTTATGGCTACACCTTC,CAISEPGQTYGYTF,TRBJ1-2,.,TRBD1,TRBV10-3
TGTGCCAGCAGTTACATACTCCCCACAGATACGCAGTATTTT,CASSYILPTDTQYF,TRBJ2-3,.,.,TRBV6-6
TGTGCCAGCGGGTCACTAAGTGAACCCACCGGCACTGAAGCTTTCTTT,CASGSLSEPTGTEAFF,TRBJ1-1,.,.,TRBV28
TGTGCCAGCAGCTTAGGGCCTGACACCCCAAAGGAGCAGTACTTC,CASSLGPDTPKEQYF,TRBJ2-7,.,.,TRBV7-2
TGTGCCAGCAGTTTTGGACAGGGGAGACATGAAGCTTTCTTT,CASSFGQGRHEAFF,TRBJ1-1,.,TRBD1,TRBV28
TGTGCCAGCAGTTTCACAGGGTACGAGCAGTACTTC,CASSFTGYEQYF,TRBJ2-7,.,.,TRBV28
TGTGCCAGCAGCTTGTGGAGGAGCTCCTACAATGAGCAGTTCTTC,CASSLWRSSYNEQFF,TRBJ2-1,.,.,TRBV5-6
TGTGCCAGCAGTTTGGCAGCTAACTATGGCTACACCTTC,CASSLAANYGYTF,TRBJ1-2,.,.,TRBV28
TGTGCCAGCAGTGCCCAGGGGGCCCCAGCCGGAGAGACCCAGTACTTC,CASSAQGAPAGETQYF,TRBJ2-5,.,TRBD1,TRBV6-1
TGTGCCACCAGTGACACAGGGAGTGGCACAGATACGCAGTATTTT,CATSDTGSGTDTQYF,TRBJ2-3,.,.,TRBV24-1
TGTGCCAGCAGCGTCCCCGGGGGACAGTCCACCGGGGAGCTGTTTTTT,CASSVPGGQSTGELFF,TRBJ2-2,few,.,TRBV9
TGTGCCAGCACCAAAGAAGGACAGGGGGTTCTTAGTCAGCCCCAGCATTTT,CASTKEGQGVLSQPQHF,TRBJ1-5,.,TRBD1,TRBV2
TGTGCCAGCAGCCCTGGTGCCGGGCCCCAGCATTTT,CASSPGAGPQHF,TRBJ1-5,.,.,TRBV7-9
TGCGCCAGCAGCTTGGGGGCAGAGACCCAGTACTTC,CASSLGAETQYF,TRBJ2-5,.,.,TRBV5-1
TGTGCCAGCAGTGAACGCCCAAGCGGGGGGAGCACAGATACGCAGTATTTT,CASSERPSGGSTDTQYF,TRBJ2-3,few,TRBD2,TRBV6-1
TGTGCCAGTAGAGACAGTTTAGCCAAAAACATTCAGTACTTC,CASRDSLAKNIQYF,TRBJ2-4,.,.,TRBV19
TGTGCCAGCAGCTCCAGGGGGCGAGACACTGAAGCTTTCTTT,CASSSRGRDTEAFF,TRBJ1-1,once,TRBD1,TRBV11-2